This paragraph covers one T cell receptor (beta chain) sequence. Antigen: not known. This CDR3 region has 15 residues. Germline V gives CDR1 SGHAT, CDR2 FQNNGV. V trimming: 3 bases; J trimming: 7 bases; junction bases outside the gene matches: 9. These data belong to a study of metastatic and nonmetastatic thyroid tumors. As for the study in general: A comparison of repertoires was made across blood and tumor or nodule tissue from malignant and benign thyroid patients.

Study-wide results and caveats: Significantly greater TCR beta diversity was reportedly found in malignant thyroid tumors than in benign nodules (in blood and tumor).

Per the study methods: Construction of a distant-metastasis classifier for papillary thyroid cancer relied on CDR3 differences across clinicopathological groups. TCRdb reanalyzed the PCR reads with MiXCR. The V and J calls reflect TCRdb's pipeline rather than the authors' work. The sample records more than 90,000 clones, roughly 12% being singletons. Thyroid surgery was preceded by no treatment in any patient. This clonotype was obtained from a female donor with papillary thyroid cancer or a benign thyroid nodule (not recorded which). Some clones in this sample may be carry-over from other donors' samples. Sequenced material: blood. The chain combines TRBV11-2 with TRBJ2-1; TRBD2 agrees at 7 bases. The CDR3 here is CASSFQAGVINEQFF. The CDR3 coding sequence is TGTGCCAGCAGCTTTCAGGCGGGAGTCATAAATGAGCAGTTCTTC.